Presented here are 22 T cell receptor beta chains from one specimen sequenced in a study of cytomegalovirus exposure and HLA in healthy donors (dated by TCRdb to 2015 to 2018). The library came from the immunoSEQ multiplex PCR assay. For the multiplex PCR, a mixture combining 60 forward primers for TCR Vbeta segments and 13 reverse primers for TCR Jbeta segments was used. TCRdb's version of the immuneACCESS table is confined to in-frame rearrangements and falls short of the full clone set. An unresolved V gene accounts for under half of the shortfall where checked; the remainder is of unknown origin. The sample records about 140,000 clones, about 61% of which are singletons. The ten largest clones add up to 2% to 3% of the sample. Specimen: PBMCs. The receptors stem from a woman aged 40 to 50 in good health and CMV-seronegative.

This sequence joins TRBV15 and TRBJ1-4; D not resolved. V was cut by 0 bases and J by 2 bases, with 13 bases left in between. The V gene's germline CDR1 is LNHNV and CDR2 YYDKDF (reference sequence). CDR3 size: 17 residues. CDR3 sequence reads: CATSRDGSAGTNEKLFF. The CDR3 DNA follows: TGTGCCACCAGCAGAGATGGTTCGGCGGGGACTAATGAAAAACTGTTTTTT.

In DNA, the CDR3 is TGCAGCGTCGCGACAGGGTCTGGGGCCAACGTCCTGACTTTC. Translating gives CSVATGSGANVLTF. The J gene is TRBJ2-6, the V gene TRBV29-1; 7 positions agree with TRBD1. V was pared by 6 bases and J by 1 base, with 3 bases of the junction left unmatched. The germline gives CDR1 SQVTM, CDR2 ANQGSEA. The length of the CDR3 is 14 residues.

The V gene is TRBV28, the J gene TRBJ2-7, with 9 bases lining up with TRBD2. CDR3 length: 13 amino acids. Per germline, CDR1 MDHEN and CDR2 SYDVKM. The V segment lost 2 bases and the J segment 8 bases; nucleotides outside the gene matches: 4. The CDR3 DNA reads TGTGCCAGCAGTTTAATTGCGGGGGGGAAGCAGTACTTC. Translation gives CASSLIAGGKQYF.

This clone was detected a few times. V usage is TRBV6-5 and J usage is TRBJ2-2; maybe TRBD1 (6 bases). The CDR3 has 13 residues. Trimming left V 5 bases short and J 7 bases short, with 11 bases between. The V gene's germline CDR1 is MNHEY and CDR2 SVGAGI. CDR3 protein: CASSAGVDGELFF. The CDR3 coding sequence is TGTGCCAGCAGTGCAGGGGTGGACGGGGAGCTGTTTTTT.

V and J are TRBV25-1 and TRBJ1-2; possibly TRBD1 for D (5 bases). This CDR3 spans 14 amino acids. Germline CDR1 MGHDK, CDR2 SYGVNS. With 5 bases removed from V and 7 bases from J, the gap between germline ends came to 17 bases. Here the CDR3 reads CASSRTGLTGGYTF. DNA of the CDR3: TGTGCCAGCAGTAGAACAGGTCTAACTGGTGGCTACACCTTC.

The genes are TRBV7-2 and TRBJ2-3; D not resolved. Trimming removed 1 base at V and 0 bases at J, with 11 bases between. Germline CDR1 reads SGHTA; CDR2 reads FQGNSA. The CDR3 totals 16 residues. The CDR3 nucleotides read TGTGCCAGCAGCTTAGTTACAGCACCTAGCACAGATACGCAGTATTTT. Protein sequence: CASSLVTAPSTDTQYF.

This clone was picked up a small number of times. J is TRBJ1-2 and V is TRBV28; 9 bases fit TRBD1. V dropped 7 bases and J dropped 5; count of bases not matched to a gene: 14. The germline gives CDR1 MDHEN, CDR2 SYDVKM. The CDR3 is 16 amino acids. This CDR3 is CASNPPDLDRGYGYTF. The CDR3 DNA reads as TGTGCCAGCAATCCACCTGATCTGGACAGGGGATATGGCTACACCTTC.

The CDR3 DNA follows: TGTGCCAGCAGCGGATACGGACAGGGGGCGTACAATGAGCAGTTCTTC. Translation: CASSGYGQGAYNEQFF. The chain combines TRBV7-6 with TRBJ2-1; 11 bases are shared with TRBD1. The trim removed 5 bases at V and 4 bases at J, leaving 7 bases unmatched. There are 16 residues in the CDR3. In germline, CDR1 is SGHVS, CDR2 FNYEAQ.

The J gene is TRBJ2-2, the V gene TRBV7-9; TRBD2 matches at 10 bases. Looked up from germline, CDR1 is SEHNR and CDR2 is FQNEAQ (reference sequence). The CDR3 length is 17 residues. The V segment lost 2 bases and the J segment 2 bases; nucleotides outside the gene matches: 5. In nucleotides, the CDR3 is TGTGCCAGCAGCTTACCTCTAGCGGGGGATAACACCGGGGAGCTGTTTTTT. This gives the protein CASSLPLAGDNTGELFF. Drawing the rest from reference TRBV7-9 and TRBJ2-2, the complete variable domain is DTGVSQNPRHKITKRGQNVTFRCDPISEHNRLYWYRQTLGQGPEFLTYFQNEAQLEKSRLLSDRFSAERPKGSFSTLEIQRTEQGDSAMYLCASSLPLAGDNTGELFFGEGSRLTVL.

This clone has a single count. This chain links TRBV5-1 with TRBJ2-7; 7 bases are shared with TRBD1. The CDR3 is 16 amino acids. V lost 0 bases to trimming and J lost 2 bases; unmatched junction nucleotides: 8. Per the germline V gene, CDR1 is SGHRS and CDR2 is YFSETQ. For the CDR3, the DNA is TGCGCCAGCAGCTTGGGGGAGAGGGGGCGCACCTACGAGCAGTACTTC. Protein sequence: CASSLGERGRTYEQYF.

The chain joins TRBV6-5 to TRBJ1-1, with TRBD1 matching 7 bases. CDR3 length equals 15 residues. Per germline, CDR1 MNHEY and CDR2 SVGAGI. With V trimmed by 0 bases and J by 5 bases, 6 bases remained unmatched. Here the CDR3 reads CASSYSRSGGTEAFF. The CDR3 DNA reads TGTGCCAGCAGTTACTCGAGATCAGGGGGGACTGAAGCTTTCTTT.

V is TRBV6-5 and J is TRBJ2-5, with D tentatively TRBD2 (5 bases). There are 14 residues in the CDR3. Trimming pared 5 bases from V and 3 bases from J, leaving 13 bases between. CDR1 is MNHEY and CDR2 is SVGAGI in the germline V gene. CDR3 in amino acids: CASSPSRREETQYF. Written as DNA, the CDR3 is TGTGCCAGCAGTCCATCTCGGCGGGAAGAGACCCAGTACTTC.

The chain links TRBV9 to TRBJ2-7; 11 nucleotides align to TRBD2. The CDR3 has 15 amino acids. Germline CDR1 SGDLS, CDR2 YYNGEE. With V trimmed by 4 bases and J by 3 bases, 6 bases remained unmatched. The CDR3 is CASSSLAGGRYEQYF. The CDR3, as DNA: TGTGCCAGCAGCTCCCTAGCGGGGGGCCGCTACGAGCAGTACTTC.

This clone turned up a few times. The chain uses TRBV6-5 and TRBJ2-7, with D maybe TRBD1 (5 bases). V was cut by 0 bases and J by 6 bases, with 15 bases left in between. The CDR3 is 15 amino acids. Germline values: CDR1 MNHEY, CDR2 SVGAGI. The DNA for the CDR3 is TGTGCCAGCAGTTACTCGCAAGGGGTCTCCGGCGAGCAGTACTTC. This translates into CASSYSQGVSGEQYF.

The J gene is TRBJ2-3, the V gene TRBV9; D is perhaps TRBD2 (7 bases). The CDR3 is made up of 16 amino acids. With 0 bases removed from V and 2 bases from J, the gap between germline ends came to 13 bases. Per the germline V gene, CDR1 is SGDLS and CDR2 is YYNGEE. CDR3 coding DNA: TGTGCCAGCAGCGTAGCGGGGGGCTTAATCACAGATACGCAGTATTTT. Protein sequence: CASSVAGGLITDTQYF.

This clone came up a few times. The chain employs TRBV2 and TRBJ1-1, with 7 bases identical to TRBD1. CDR3 length: 14 residues. Germline CDR1 reads SNHLY; CDR2 reads FYNNEI. V shed 5 bases and J 5 bases; nucleotides not matched to a gene: 8. CDR3 in amino acids: CASSPRTGRTEAFF. The CDR3 coding sequence is TGTGCCAGCAGTCCTCGGACAGGAAGGACTGAAGCTTTCTTT.

The chain joins TRBV25-1 to TRBJ2-7; the D is unclear. Trimming removed 2 bases at V and 5 bases at J, with 16 bases between. The CDR3 contains 15 residues. In germline, CDR1 is MGHDK, CDR2 SYGVNS. The DNA of the CDR3 is TGTGCCAGCAGTGAACCCCCCACTCGTTTCCACGAGCAGTACTTC. Translated, it gives CASSEPPTRFHEQYF.

V and J are TRBV5-1 and TRBJ1-4, with D perhaps matching TRBD1 (6 bases). This CDR3 comprises 14 residues. Germline CDR1 reads SGHRS; CDR2 reads YFSETQ. V gave up 2 bases and J gave up 8 bases, with 13 bases separating them. CDR3 coding DNA: TGCGCCAGCAGCTTCGAACAGGGTGGAGAAAAACTGTTTTTT. It specifies CASSFEQGGEKLFF.

This chain connects TRBV9 to TRBJ1-3; 9 nucleotides align to TRBD1. CDR3 length equals 18 residues. Trimming removed 3 bases from V and 0 bases from J; junction bases left unmatched: 10. CDR1 and CDR2 from the germline V gene are SGDLS and YYNGEE. CDR3 sequence (DNA): TGTGCCAGCAGCGCCACACAGGGGGCCCCCCGCTCTGGAAACACCATATATTTT. Translating it yields CASSATQGAPRSGNTIYF.

The chain recombines TRBV4-3 with TRBJ1-2, with TRBD1 identical over 12 bases. Germline V CDR1 and CDR2: LGHNA, YSLEER. After removal of 4 bases from V and 8 bases from J, the junction contained 5 bases not matched to a gene. The CDR3 has 14 residues. CDR3 nucleotide sequence: TGCGCCAGCAGCCTTGGGACAGGGGGCAAGGGCTACACCTTC. It codes for CASSLGTGGKGYTF.

This clone was observed a handful of times. The J gene is TRBJ1-1, the V gene TRBV19; D is ambiguous. This CDR3 comprises 14 residues. Germline V gives CDR1 LNHDA, CDR2 SQIVND (reference sequence). V lost 3 bases to trimming and J lost 7 bases, with 15 bases between them. This CDR3 reads CASSIGRDNGEAFF. CDR3 DNA: TGTGCCAGTAGTATTGGCCGAGACAATGGTGAAGCTTTCTTT.

The chain carries TRBV4-1 and TRBJ2-5, with 11 bases that match TRBD2. CDR3 length: 17 residues. V was clipped by 0 bases and J by 4 bases; unmatched bases: 7. Looked up from germline, CDR1 is MGHRA and CDR2 is YSYEKL. CDR3 in amino acids: CASSQDNSGGAGETQYF. The CDR3 DNA reads as TGCGCCAGCAGCCAAGATAATAGCGGGGGGGCGGGAGAGACCCAGTACTTC.